These 20 T cell receptor beta chains came from one sample sequenced in a study of response to subunit inactivated influenza vaccine. Each CDR3 protein is one row after TCRdb ran MiXCR on the RT-PCR reads. The table shows 290,000 or so distinct CDR3 sequences, with roughly 22% occurring only once. Specimen: PBMCs from blood, collected approximately 20 months after vaccination. Receptor source: a man aged 50 to 75 who received an inactivated influenza vaccine.

The chain joins TRBV7-2 to TRBJ1-2, with D possibly matching TRBD1 (5 bases). The V gene lost 1 base and the J gene lost 8 bases, with 11 bases spanning the gap. The CDR3 extends over 13 amino acids. The germline V gene has CDR1 SGHTA and CDR2 FQGNSA. The CDR3 protein is CASSLVEGNGYTF. The CDR3 region has the DNA TGTGCCAGCAGCTTAGTGGAGGGGAACGGCTACACCTTC.

Comment on this clonotype: A much larger clone differs by one base, so this may be a read error. The chain uses TRBV30 and TRBJ1-6; 10 bases are a match to TRBD1. The V gene's germline CDR1 is GTSNPN and CDR2 SVGIG (reference sequence). There are 15 residues in the CDR3. The CDR3 nucleotides are TGTGCCAGGAGGGATACGGGACAGGGGAATTCACCCCTCCACTTT. It codes for CARRDTGQGNSPLHF.

The table lists this clonotype with many counts. The gene calls are TRBV27 and TRBJ1-4; D ambiguous. CDR1 and CDR2 from the germline V gene are MNHEY and SMNVEV (reference sequence). V was pared by 0 bases and J by 6 bases, with 11 bases between. The CDR3 covers 15 residues. Written as DNA, the CDR3 is TGTGCCAGCAGTTTATCGGCGGCCCGACATGAAAAACTGTTTTTT. It translates to CASSLSAARHEKLFF.

This clonotype came up a few times. The genes are TRBV6-1 and TRBJ1-2, with TRBD1 matching 11 bases. Per the germline V gene, CDR1 is MNHNS and CDR2 is SASEGT. The CDR3 sequence is 14 residues long. V shed 5 bases, J shed 6 bases, and the junction held 5 bases outside the gene matches. This CDR3 is CASSRRTGGDGYTF. CDR3 nucleotide sequence: TGTGCCAGCAGTAGAAGGACAGGGGGCGATGGCTACACCTTC.

The gene calls are TRBV10-2 and TRBJ2-3, with D perhaps matching TRBD1 or TRBD2 (5 bases each). This CDR3 has 12 amino acids. V was clipped by 6 bases and J by 4 bases, with 8 bases between them. The germline gives CDR1 WSHSY, CDR2 SAAADI. The CDR3 DNA reads TGCGCCAGCAGGGGACGTTCAGATACGCAGTATTTT. Translating it yields CASRGRSDTQYF.

Only a few counts were recorded for this clonotype. The gene calls are TRBV20-1 and TRBJ1-5; tentative D call: TRBD1 (6 bases). The CDR3 consists of 14 residues. Trimming removed 3 bases from V and 4 bases from J, with 13 bases in between. The germline CDR1 and CDR2 sequences are DFQATT and SNEGSKA (reference sequence). The CDR3 DNA sequence: TGCAGTGCTAGGACCGGACAGCCAAATCAGCCCCAGCATTTT. It encodes CSARTGQPNQPQHF.

The rearrangement uses TRBV3-1 and TRBJ1-5; 7 nucleotides line up with TRBD1. Trimming cost V 7 bases and J 6 bases; bases outside gene matches: 6. The germline V gene has CDR1 LGHDT and CDR2 YNNKEL (reference sequence). This CDR3 is 13 amino acids long. In DNA, the CDR3 is TGTGCCAGCACAAGGGGGCTGGGTCAGCCCCAGCATTTT. Amino acid sequence: CASTRGLGQPQHF.

The CDR3 coding sequence is TGTGCCAGCAGCCCAGGGGGTATCGGCTATGGCTACACCTTC. It translates to CASSPGGIGYGYTF. The V call is TRBV7-9, the J call TRBJ1-2; 7 bases fit TRBD1. This CDR3 comprises 14 residues. In germline, CDR1 is SEHNR, CDR2 FQNEAQ (reference sequence). V lost 5 bases to trimming and J lost 4 bases; unmatched junction nucleotides: 7.

This clonotype was seen a handful of times. The rearrangement joins TRBV20-1 to TRBJ2-1, with 12 bases that match TRBD2. V lost 6 bases and J lost 8; bases outside the gene matches: 11. The germline CDR1 and CDR2 sequences are DFQATT and SNEGSKA (reference sequence). This CDR3 region has 15 residues. For the CDR3, the DNA is TGCAGTGCCCTGACTAGCGGGAGATGGTTGGATGAGCAGTTCTTC. This encodes CSALTSGRWLDEQFF.

The chain has TRBV12-3 or TRBV12-4 and TRBJ1-1, with no clear D. The length of the CDR3 is 13 residues. Trimming pared 3 bases from V and 6 bases from J, leaving 11 bases between. The CDR3 loop reads CASSLMRISEAFF. The DNA of the CDR3 is TGTGCCAGCAGTTTGATGAGGATATCTGAAGCTTTCTTT.

As concerns this clonotype: One end of the junction is discordant with germline, which a read error may explain. The chain joins TRBV7-7 to TRBJ2-7; no definite D call. The germline CDR1 and CDR2 sequences are SSHAT and FNYEAQ (reference sequence). The CDR3 covers 14 residues. The CDR3 DNA reads as TGTGCTAGCAGCTTAAACACTGGGGTTGGCGAGCAGTACTTC. The encoded protein is CASSLNTGVGEQYF.

This clonotype has more than one count but fewer than ten. The V call is TRBV4-2, the J call TRBJ2-7, with TRBD2 identical over 7 bases. The V gene's germline CDR1 is LGHNA and CDR2 YNFKEQ. Losses at the gene ends were 0 bases for V and 4 bases for J; bases not matched to a gene: 9. The CDR3 sequence is 16 residues long. CDR3 sequence reads: CASSQDRLAERYEQYF. DNA for the CDR3: TGTGCCAGCAGCCAAGATCGGCTAGCGGAGAGGTACGAGCAGTACTTC.

This clonotype was seen a handful of times. V is TRBV7-2 and J is TRBJ2-3; TRBD2 agrees at 11 bases. The ends lost 5 bases at V and 3 bases at J; junction bases unmatched: 1. CDR1 and CDR2 (germline): SGHTA, FQGNSA. The length of the CDR3 is 14 residues. CDR3 nucleotides: TGTGCCAGCAGCACTAGCGGGGGAACAGATACGCAGTATTTT. As protein: CASSTSGGTDTQYF. The variable domain in full, completed from reference TRBV7-2 and TRBJ2-3, reads GAGVSQSPSNKVTEKGKDVELRCDPISGHTALYWYRQSLGQGLEFLIYFQGNSAPDKSGLPSDRFSAERTGGSVSTLTIQRTQQEDSAVYLCASSTSGGTDTQYFGPGTRLTVL.

This chain uses TRBV29-1 with TRBJ2-3; D tentatively fits TRBD1 or TRBD2 (6 bases each). The CDR3 contains 15 residues. The germline V gene encodes CDR1 SQVTM and CDR2 ANQGSEA. Trimming left V 8 bases short and J 2 bases short, with 20 bases between. CDR3 DNA: TGCAGCATATCGTGGGGGGCGACTTCCACAGATACGCAGTATTTT. Translated, it gives CSISWGATSTDTQYF.

This clonotype showed up many times. The genes are TRBV12-3 or TRBV12-4 and TRBJ1-2, with D possibly TRBD1 on 5 matching bases. The CDR3 is 13 amino acids. Trimming stripped 5 bases from V and 3 bases from J, with 10 bases between. CDR3 sequence reads: CASSQGRHYGYTF. The CDR3 nucleotides are TGTGCCAGCAGTCAGGGACGACACTATGGCTACACCTTC.

This clonotype was seen a handful of times. Here the CDR3 DNA reads TGTGCCAGCAGTTACAGGCCGATGTATAGCAATCAGCCCCAGCATTTT. Amino acids: CASSYRPMYSNQPQHF. The chain joins TRBV6-5 to TRBJ1-5, with D unresolved. Germline CDR1 reads MNHEY; CDR2 reads SVGAGI. The CDR3 extends over 16 amino acids. The V gene lost 2 bases and the J gene lost 0 bases, with 11 bases spanning the gap.

The CDR3 DNA follows: TGTGCCAGCACGCCGGGACAGGGGGTCTATGGCTACACCTTC. This gives the protein CASTPGQGVYGYTF. The chain carries TRBV28 and TRBJ1-2; TRBD1 matches at 11 bases. This CDR3 contains 14 residues. After removal of 7 bases from V and 4 bases from J, the junction contained 5 bases not matched to a gene. Germline V gene sequence: CDR1 MDHEN, CDR2 SYDVKM.

This chain connects TRBV24-1 to TRBJ1-2, with D unresolved. The V gene's germline CDR1 is KGHDR and CDR2 SFDVKD. CDR3 length equals 15 residues. Trimming pared 10 bases from V and 5 bases from J, leaving 22 bases between. CDR3 amino acids: CATGTDSAEGYGYTF. The CDR3 coding sequence is TGTGCCACAGGCACGGACTCTGCAGAAGGGTATGGCTACACCTTC.

In this sample, this clonotype turned up many times. The CDR3 loop is CASSLGTGSNQPQHF. CDR3 DNA sequence: TGTGCCAGCTCCTTAGGGACAGGGAGCAATCAGCCCCAGCATTTT. V is TRBV7-8 and J is TRBJ1-5; 9 positions match TRBD1. With 8 bases clipped from V and 1 base from J, the junction kept 6 bases outside the gene matches. The CDR3 loop spans 15 amino acids. CDR1 is SGHVS, CDR2 FQNEAQ, per germline.

This clonotype was observed a few times. The chain carries TRBV28 and TRBJ2-5, with TRBD2 matching 7 bases. In germline, CDR1 is MDHEN, CDR2 SYDVKM. V trimming: 0 bases; J trimming: 4 bases; junction bases outside the gene matches: 11. There are 17 residues in the CDR3. The chain's CDR3 is CASSLCRILAVIETQYF. The CDR3 nucleotides read TGTGCCAGCAGTTTATGCAGGATTCTAGCGGTTATAGAGACCCAGTACTTC.